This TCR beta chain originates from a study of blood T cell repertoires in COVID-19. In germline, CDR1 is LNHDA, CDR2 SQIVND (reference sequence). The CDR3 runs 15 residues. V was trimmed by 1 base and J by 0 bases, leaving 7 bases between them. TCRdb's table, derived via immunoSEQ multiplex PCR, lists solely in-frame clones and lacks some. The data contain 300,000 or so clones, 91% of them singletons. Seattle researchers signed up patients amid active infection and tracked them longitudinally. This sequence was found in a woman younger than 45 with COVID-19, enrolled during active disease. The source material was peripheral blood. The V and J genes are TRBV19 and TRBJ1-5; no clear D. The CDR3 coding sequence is TGTGCCAGTAGTATAGCGAGGAATAGCAATCAGCCCCAGCATTTT. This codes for CASSIARNSNQPQHF. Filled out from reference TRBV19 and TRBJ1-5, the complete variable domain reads DGGITQSPKYLFRKEGQNVTLSCEQNLNHDAMYWYRQDPGQGLRLIYYSQIVNDFQKGDIAEGYSVSREKKESFPLTVTSAQKNPTAFYLCASSIARNSNQPQHFGDGTRLSIL.